These T cell receptor beta chains were read from a single sample in a study of identifying expanded T cells in peripheral blood. The method was immunoSEQ multiplex PCR; TCRdb's version includes in-frame clones alone and lacks a portion of them. This sample has approximately 90,000 clones; about 85% occur once, and the top ten carry roughly 4.1%. Material: blood. These receptors all stem from a person aged 18-69 years in good health. CDR3s include the opening cysteine and the closing phenylalanine or tryptophan. Each record gives: J gene, V gene, D gene, clone size, CDR3 protein, CDR3 DNA. D genes are given only for firm matches. Only part of the rows carry a size: once, few, many, or a class if the clone is expanded.

j_gene: TRBJ1-6; v_gene: TRBV11-3; d_gene: -; abundance: -; CDR3aa: CASSLSGYNSPLHF; CDR3nt: TGTGCCAGCAGCTTATCAGGTTATAATTCACCCCTCCACTTT
j_gene: TRBJ1-1; v_gene: TRBV30; d_gene: -; abundance: -; CDR3aa: CAWSVYTNTEAFF; CDR3nt: TGTGCCTGGAGTGTTTACACGAACACTGAAGCTTTCTTT
j_gene: TRBJ2-1; v_gene: TRBV9; d_gene: -; abundance: -; CDR3aa: CASSVGGAGSNEQFF; CDR3nt: TGTGCCAGCAGCGTGGGGGGCGCGGGCTCGAATGAGCAGTTCTTC
j_gene: TRBJ2-6; v_gene: TRBV6-6; d_gene: TRBD1; abundance: -; CDR3aa: CASSQQGAGANVLTF; CDR3nt: TGTGCCAGCAGCCAACAGGGGGCTGGGGCCAACGTCCTGACTTTC
j_gene: TRBJ2-3; v_gene: TRBV11-3; d_gene: -; abundance: -; CDR3aa: CASSSRGGGSTDTQYF; CDR3nt: TGTGCCAGCAGCTCCCGAGGGGGGGGTAGCACAGATACGCAGTATTTT
j_gene: TRBJ2-1; v_gene: TRBV11-3; d_gene: TRBD2; abundance: -; CDR3aa: CASSLTWGGYNEQFF; CDR3nt: TGTGCCAGCAGCCTGACATGGGGGGGTTACAATGAGCAGTTCTTC
j_gene: TRBJ2-1; v_gene: TRBV27; d_gene: TRBD2; abundance: once; CDR3aa: CASISTSGDHNEQFF; CDR3nt: TGTGCCAGCATCTCGACTAGCGGGGACCACAATGAGCAGTTCTTC
j_gene: TRBJ2-5; v_gene: TRBV18; d_gene: -; abundance: -; CDR3aa: CASSPPGAAETQYF; CDR3nt: TGTGCCAGCTCACCACCGGGGGCGGCGGAGACCCAGTACTTC
j_gene: TRBJ1-4; v_gene: TRBV30; d_gene: -; abundance: -; CDR3aa: CAWSRTNEKLFF; CDR3nt: TGTGCCTGGTCGAGGACTAATGAAAAACTGTTTTTT
j_gene: TRBJ1-1; v_gene: TRBV12-5; d_gene: TRBD1; abundance: -; CDR3aa: CASGPGQLNTEAFF; CDR3nt: TGTGCTAGTGGTCCGGGACAGTTGAACACTGAAGCTTTCTTT
j_gene: TRBJ1-4; v_gene: TRBV19; d_gene: -; abundance: -; CDR3aa: CASRTGRENEKLFF; CDR3nt: TGTGCCAGTAGAACAGGGCGGGAGAATGAAAAACTGTTTTTT